These 27 T cell receptor beta chains were sequenced from one sample in a study of breast tumors, draining lymph nodes, adjacent tissues. TCRdb processed the multiplex PCR reads anew with MiXCR; each CDR3 protein has one entry. The sample has 250,000 or so distinct CDR3 sequences, over 30% seen once. Breast cancer patients provided tissue from their axillary draining lymph nodes. Sequenced input: axillary lymph node tissue. These receptors came from a female donor with breast cancer. Some clones in this sample may be carry-over from other donors' samples.

This clonotype was recorded a few times. A much more abundant neighbour one base away suggests this may be a read error. The genes are TRBV20-1 and TRBJ2-7; D unclear. Between the trimmed V and J ends, which lost 1 base and 4 bases, there was a span of 14 bases. The CDR3 has 14 amino acids. CDR1 is DFQATT, CDR2 SNEGSKA, per germline (reference sequence). The CDR3 DNA sequence: TGCAGTGCTAGAGGTTCTAACTTAGCTTACGAGCAGTACTTC. Its translation: CSARGSNLAYEQYF.

The chain carries TRBV27 and TRBJ2-3; D is ambiguous. From germline, CDR1 is MNHEY and CDR2 SMNVEV (reference sequence). CDR3 length: 13 residues. Trimming cost V 5 bases and J 4 bases, with 10 bases left between them. The CDR3, as DNA: TGTGCCAGCAGTAGTCTTTTTTCAGATACGCAGTATTTT. Its protein product is CASSSLFSDTQYF.

In this sample, this clonotype turned up many times. The genes are TRBV9 and TRBJ2-7; TRBD2 aligns across 8 bases. The junction had 8 bases not matched to a gene; V was cut back by 4 bases and J by 5 bases. CDR1 SGDLS and CDR2 YYNGEE come from the germline V gene. The CDR3 spans 14 residues. The CDR3: CASSSGTSRDEQYF. DNA of the CDR3: TGTGCCAGCAGCTCAGGGACTAGTAGAGACGAGCAGTACTTC.

This clonotype was observed at least ten times. The chain is built from TRBV20-1 and TRBJ2-1, with D perhaps being TRBD1 or TRBD2 (5 bases each). This CDR3 spans 13 amino acids. V was pared by 3 bases and J by 8 bases, with 14 bases between. Germline V gene sequence: CDR1 DFQATT, CDR2 SNEGSKA (reference sequence). The CDR3 DNA is TGCAGTGCTAGGGGACCTCTTTGGGATGAGCAGTTCTTC. It encodes CSARGPLWDEQFF.

In its sample, this clonotype was seen many times. V gene TRBV11-3 combines with J gene TRBJ2-7; 12 bases match TRBD2. This CDR3 comprises 14 residues. The V gene's germline CDR1 is SGHNT and CDR2 YENEEA. V shed 5 bases and J 6 bases; nucleotides not matched to a gene: 5. The CDR3 DNA follows: TGTGCCAGCAGCCGACGGACTAGCGGGATCGAGCAGTACTTC. Translation: CASSRRTSGIEQYF.

Ten or more counts support this clonotype. The chain combines TRBV29-1 with TRBJ2-3; 8 nucleotides line up with TRBD2. V lost 0 bases, J lost 3 bases, and 5 bases stayed unmatched. There are 15 residues in the CDR3. Germline V gene data show CDR1 as SQVTM and CDR2 as ANQGSEA. This CDR3 is CSVEERAGVTDTQYF. The CDR3 nucleotides are TGCAGCGTTGAAGAGAGAGCGGGAGTAACAGATACGCAGTATTTT.

V gene TRBV4-1 combines with J gene TRBJ1-1; the D gene is possibly TRBD1 (6 bases). V was cut by 0 bases and J by 9 bases, with 23 bases left in between. The CDR3 has 17 amino acids. The germline V gene encodes CDR1 MGHRA and CDR2 YSYEKL. CDR3 protein: CASSQDRLGGLELKAFF. DNA for the CDR3: TGCGCCAGCAGCCAAGATAGGTTAGGGGGGCTGGAGTTGAAAGCTTTCTTT.

This clonotype was detected ten times or more. This sequence joins TRBV7-2 and TRBJ2-1; possibly TRBD2 for D (5 bases). The CDR3 contains 14 residues. V shed 5 bases and J shed 8 bases, with 16 bases lying between them. Germline-derived CDR1 and CDR2 are SGHTA and FQGNSA. CDR3 DNA: TGTGCCAGCAGCCAAAACGAGGGATCGCATGAGCAGTTCTTC. Translated: CASSQNEGSHEQFF.

In its sample, this clonotype was seen a few times. Just one base apart from a much larger clone, this may be a read error. The gene calls are TRBV14 and TRBJ1-3; unclear D gene. The CDR3 is made up of 15 amino acids. Per the germline V gene, CDR1 is SGHDN and CDR2 is FVKESK. The CDR3 sequence is CASSQDWIYGNTTYF. Written as DNA, the CDR3 is TGTGCCAGCAGCCAAGACTGGATTTACGGAAACACCACATATTTT.

Concerning this clonotype: This may be a read error: a much more frequent sequence differs by one nucleotide. V and J are TRBV6-2 or TRBV6-3 and TRBJ1-6, with TRBD1 identical over 8 bases. This CDR3 has 15 amino acids. The junction had 10 bases not matched to a gene; V was cut back by 6 bases and J by 9 bases. The V gene's germline CDR1 is MNHEY and CDR2 SVGEGT. The CDR3 spells CASSRPQDRASPLHF. For the CDR3, the DNA is TGTGCCAGCAGCCGCCCCCAGGACAGGGCTTCACCCCTCCACTTT.

This rearrangement joins TRBV12-3 or TRBV12-4 to TRBJ2-3; tentatively, D is TRBD2 (5 bases). The CDR3 covers 15 residues. Trimming left V 6 bases short and J 11 bases short, with 24 bases between. The CDR3 reads CASSPRGSSYNEQYF. CDR3 nucleotides: TGTGCCAGCAGCCCCCGAGGGAGCTCCTACAATGAGCAGTATTTT.

At least ten counts were recorded for this clonotype. The chain has TRBV3-1 and TRBJ2-5; D gene uncertain. The CDR3 runs 15 residues. The ends were cut back, 2 bases at V and 7 bases at J, with 17 bases in the middle. CDR1 and CDR2 (germline): LGHDT, YNNKEL (reference sequence). Written as DNA, the CDR3 is TGTGCCAGCAGCCAACCGAATGAGATGTGGGGGACCCAGTACTTC. Amino acid sequence: CASSQPNEMWGTQYF.

This clonotype was found many times. The chain carries TRBV9 and TRBJ1-4; D unclear. This CDR3 is built from 15 residues. V dropped 3 bases and J dropped 4 bases, with 13 bases sitting between them. Germline CDR1 and CDR2: SGDLS and YYNGEE. CDR3 in amino acids: CASSALGSSNEKLFF. CDR3 bases: TGTGCCAGCAGCGCGTTGGGGTCTAGTAATGAAAAACTGTTTTTT. The full variable domain, completed using reference TRBV9 and TRBJ1-4, is DSGVTQTPKHLITATGQRVTLRCSPRSGDLSVYWYQQSLDQGLQFLIQYYNGEERAKGNILERFSAQQFPDLHSELNLSSLELGDSALYFCASSALGSSNEKLFFGSGTQLSVL.

Many counts were recorded for this clonotype. The chain combines TRBV4-3 with TRBJ2-3; the match to TRBD2 covers 13 bases. Germline V lookup: CDR1 LGHNA, CDR2 YSLEER. The ends lost 4 bases at V and 2 bases at J; junction bases unmatched: 6. The CDR3 has 17 amino acids. The chain's CDR3 is CASSRTGTSGNTDTQYF. CDR3 nucleotides: TGCGCCAGCAGCCGTACCGGGACTAGCGGGAACACAGATACGCAGTATTTT.

This clonotype was counted at least ten times. This rearrangement joins TRBV9 to TRBJ1-2; 7 nucleotides match TRBD1. J was trimmed by 5 bases and V by 0 bases; bases with no gene match: 4. This CDR3 is 14 amino acids long. Germline CDR1 SGDLS, CDR2 YYNGEE. The CDR3 loop is CASSVEGQTYGYTF. CDR3 DNA sequence: TGTGCCAGCAGCGTAGAGGGACAGACATATGGCTACACCTTC. The full variable domain, rest sourced from reference TRBV9 and TRBJ1-2, is DSGVTQTPKHLITATGQRVTLRCSPRSGDLSVYWYQQSLDQGLQFLIQYYNGEERAKGNILERFSAQQFPDLHSELNLSSLELGDSALYFCASSVEGQTYGYTFGSGTRLTVV.

Ten or more counts support this clonotype. V gene TRBV20-1 combines with J gene TRBJ2-3; 7 bases align to TRBD2. CDR3 size: 15 residues. Germline CDR1 reads DFQATT; CDR2 reads SNEGSKA (reference sequence). V dropped 6 bases and J dropped 6; count of bases not matched to a gene: 15. The chain's CDR3 is CSASMMAGDGDTQYF. The CDR3 DNA reads TGCAGTGCCTCCATGATGGCGGGAGATGGGGATACGCAGTATTTT.

V and J are TRBV10-2 and TRBJ1-2, with a possible D match to TRBD1 (5 bases). From germline, CDR1 is WSHSY and CDR2 SAAADI. This CDR3 comprises 14 residues. V lost 6 bases and J 8 bases, leaving 19 bases between the germline ends. For the CDR3, the DNA is TGCGCCAGCAGACCCGGTGAAGGGGCCGAGGGCTACACCTTC. Amino acids: CASRPGEGAEGYTF.

Comment on this clonotype: With a much larger clone just one base away, this may be a read error. The conserved phenylalanine or tryptophan normally closing the CDR3 is absent here, so this likely arose from a read error. The rearrangement links TRBV6-1 to TRBJ2-7, with 7 bases aligning to TRBD2. V gave up 3 bases and J gave up 3 bases; unmatched junction bases: 8. Germline V gives CDR1 MNHNS, CDR2 SASEGT. The CDR3 totals 15 residues. For the CDR3, the DNA is TGTGCCAGCAGTGAGTTGACAGCGGGAATCTACGAGCAGTACCTC. It codes for CASSELTAGIYEQYL.

J is TRBJ2-4 and V is TRBV25-1, with 7 bases matching TRBD1. CDR3 length: 16 residues. Germline-derived CDR1 and CDR2 are MGHDK and SYGVNS. V shed 1 base, J shed 1 base, and the junction held 4 bases outside the gene matches. DNA of the CDR3: TGTGCCAGCAGTGAATGGCTACAGGGGGCCAAAAACATTCAGTACTTC. This encodes CASSEWLQGAKNIQYF.

Remarks on this clonotype: At one end, the junction sequence differs from germline, possibly due to a read error. This chain uses TRBV9 with TRBJ2-5; D might be TRBD2 (7 bases). Germline assignment: CDR1 SGDLS and CDR2 YYNGEE. This CDR3 spans 15 amino acids. The DNA of the CDR3 is TGCGCCAGCGGCTCCGAGGGGGGGACCCAAGAGACCCAGTACTTC. This sequence encodes CASGSEGGTQETQYF.

The chain has TRBV20-1 and TRBJ2-6; perhaps TRBD2 as D (6 bases). V was trimmed by 5 bases and J by 6 bases, leaving 20 bases between them. This CDR3 region has 16 residues. Germline-derived CDR1 and CDR2 are DFQATT and SNEGSKA (reference sequence). The DNA of the CDR3 is TGCAGTGCTCCGCGGGATAGGGTTGCTGCGGCCAACGTCCTGACTTTC. This sequence encodes CSAPRDRVAAANVLTF.

This clonotype appeared many times. The V and J genes are TRBV10-3 and TRBJ2-7, with a weak D call TRBD1 (6 bases). Looked up from germline, CDR1 is ENHRY and CDR2 is SYGVKD. The CDR3 sequence is 13 residues long. V lost 6 bases and J 5 bases, leaving 14 bases between the germline ends. CDR3 in amino acids: CAISPFTGNEQYF. The CDR3 bases are TGTGCCATCAGCCCCTTTACAGGGAACGAGCAGTACTTC.

This clonotype appeared many times. V gene TRBV20-1 combines with J gene TRBJ2-1; D gene ambiguous. The V end was cut by 4 bases, the J end by 0 bases, with 10 bases between. Germline V CDR1 and CDR2: DFQATT, SNEGSKA (reference sequence). The CDR3 consists of 14 residues. The DNA of the CDR3 is TGCAGTGCTAATTCGCCTATCTCCTACAATGAGCAGTTCTTC. This translates into CSANSPISYNEQFF.

This clonotype was detected only once. V usage is TRBV11-2 and J usage is TRBJ2-1; D is ambiguous. Trimming stripped 0 bases from V and 12 bases from J, with 3 bases between. CDR1 SGHAT and CDR2 FQNNGV come from the germline V gene. CDR3 length equals 10 residues. The CDR3 reads CASSLDVQFF. The DNA for the CDR3 is TGTGCCAGCAGCTTAGATGTGCAGTTCTTC.

This clonotype was observed many times. The chain has TRBV12-5 and TRBJ2-6; D not resolved. Between the trimmed V and J ends, which lost 6 bases and 3 bases, there was a span of 3 bases. Germline V lookup: CDR1 LGHNT, CDR2 FRNRAP. This CDR3 is 12 amino acids long. The CDR3 region is CASGVGANVLTF. The CDR3 nucleotides are TGTGCTAGTGGCGTTGGGGCCAACGTCCTGACTTTC. Variable domain in full (rest from reference TRBV12-5 and TRBJ2-6): DARVTQTPRHKVTEMGQEVTMRCQPILGHNTVFWYRQTMMQGLELLAYFRNRAPLDDSGMPKDRFSAEMPDATLATLKIQPSEPRDSAVYFCASGVGANVLTFGAGSRLTVL.

In the case of this clonotype: A read error is possible here, since a much larger clone lies one base away. The rearrangement links TRBV6-6 to TRBJ2-6, with D possibly being TRBD1 (5 bases). CDR1 and CDR2 (germline): MNHNY, SVGAGI (reference sequence). This CDR3 spans 16 amino acids. CDR3 in DNA: TGTGCCAGCAGTTACGAGCAGCTCTCTGGGGCCAACGTCCTGGCTTTC. Protein sequence: CASSYEQLSGANVLAF.

The table lists this clonotype with many counts. The chain couples TRBV11-3 to TRBJ2-7; D is unclear. Germline V gene lookup returns CDR1 SGHNT and CDR2 YENEEA. This CDR3 is built from 13 residues. The V end lost 1 base, the J end lost 5 bases, and 9 bases lay between the germline ends. CDR3 in DNA: TGTGCCAGCAGCTTAGGACTTGTCGACGAGCAGTACTTC. This translates into CASSLGLVDEQYF.